These 10 T cell receptor beta chains originate from one sample sequenced in a study of cytomegalovirus exposure and HLA in healthy donors. Vbeta (60) and Jbeta (13) primers were used in the PCR. Clones were read by immunoSEQ multiplex PCR, and TCRdb kept only the in-frame ones, dropping some. In the table there are some 150,000 clones, under 70% of which are singletons. Sequencing was performed on PBMCs. The receptors were sampled from a woman aged 30 to 39 in good health and CMV-seropositive.

This clone has a handful of counts. This chain uses TRBV4-1 with TRBJ1-5; 7 nucleotides line up with TRBD1. CDR1 is MGHRA, CDR2 YSYEKL, per germline. V was clipped by 2 bases and J by 6 bases; unmatched bases: 7. The CDR3 is 15 amino acids. The CDR3 reads CASSQTGVATQPQHF. The CDR3 DNA reads as TGCGCCAGCAGCCAAACAGGGGTGGCGACTCAGCCCCAGCATTTT.

The J gene is TRBJ2-1, the V gene TRBV10-3; TRBD2 aligns across 10 bases. Germline loops: CDR1 ENHRY, CDR2 SYGVKD. V shed 10 bases and J 10 bases; nucleotides not matched to a gene: 10. This CDR3 has 13 residues. The CDR3 is CATSSGRGEEQFF. CDR3 sequence (DNA): TGTGCCACTTCTAGCGGGAGAGGAGAGGAGCAGTTCTTC.

This sequence joins TRBV5-4 and TRBJ1-2; 7 bases match TRBD1. CDR3 length: 14 amino acids. Germline V CDR1 and CDR2: SGHNT, YYREEE (reference sequence). J lost 5 bases, V lost 3 bases, and 7 bases had no gene match. The CDR3 spells CASSSAGTAYGYTF. Here the CDR3 DNA reads TGTGCCAGCAGCTCGGCGGGGACAGCGTATGGCTACACCTTC. Supplemented by reference TRBV5-4 and TRBJ1-2, the full variable domain reads ETGVTQSPTHLIKTRGQQVTLRCSSQSGHNTVSWYQQALGQGPQFIFQYYREEENGRGNFPPRFSGLQFPNYSSELNVNALELDDSALYLCASSSAGTAYGYTFGSGTRLTVV.

This chain joins TRBV4-2 and TRBJ2-2; 9 positions agree with TRBD2. Germline CDR1 reads LGHNA; CDR2 reads YNFKEQ. Trimming at V came to 3 bases and at J to 7 bases, leaving 9 bases not matched to a gene. This CDR3 contains 16 residues. CDR3 DNA: TGTGCCAGCAGCCAGGCGGGGGGTAGCGGGAGCGGGGAGCTGTTTTTT. Amino acids: CASSQAGGSGSGELFF.

This clone has just a few counts. The chain carries TRBV19 and TRBJ1-1; D gene uncertain. The CDR3 runs to 13 residues. V lost 5 bases, J lost 1 base, and 8 bases lay in between. CDR1 LNHDA and CDR2 SQIVND come from the germline V gene (reference sequence). DNA for the CDR3: TGTGCCAGTAGTTTTCCGGGGAACACTGAAGCTTTCTTT. Protein: CASSFPGNTEAFF.

The chain uses TRBV10-1 and TRBJ2-2; 16 nucleotides line up with TRBD2. Trimming at V came to 6 bases and at J to 3 bases, leaving 22 bases not matched to a gene. CDR3 length: 23 amino acids. Looked up from germline, CDR1 is WNHNN and CDR2 is SYGVQD (reference sequence). DNA for the CDR3: TGCGCCAGCAGCCTCCGAACGCTCCCGGGACTAGCGGGAGGGCCCCGGGACACCGGGGAGCTGTTTTTT. This codes for CASSLRTLPGLAGGPRDTGELFF.

This clone was recorded a few times. DNA for the CDR3: TGTGCCAGCAGCTTAGGGGACTCCATCATTGGCTACACCTTC. This codes for CASSLGDSIIGYTF. The chain combines TRBV7-9 with TRBJ1-2; tentative D call: TRBD1 (5 bases). The V and J ends lost 1 base and 7 bases respectively, with 13 bases between them. This CDR3 has 14 amino acids. Germline loops: CDR1 SEHNR, CDR2 FQNEAQ (reference sequence).

The chain links TRBV6-5 to TRBJ2-6; the D is unclear. Trimming left V 5 bases short and J 1 base short, with 9 bases between. The CDR3 has 15 amino acids. The germline V gene has CDR1 MNHEY and CDR2 SVGAGI. The CDR3 spells CASSRVLSGANVLTF. The CDR3 DNA reads TGTGCCAGCAGTCGGGTGCTATCTGGGGCCAACGTCCTGACTTTC.

The chain employs TRBV19 and TRBJ1-5; 7 bases agree with TRBD1. Germline V gene data show CDR1 as LNHDA and CDR2 as SQIVND (reference sequence). The CDR3 has 16 residues. The junction had 12 bases not matched to a gene; V was cut back by 3 bases and J by 7 bases. CDR3 nucleotide sequence: TGTGCCAGTAGTATGGTGCAGGGGGGTATAGGACAGCCCCAGCATTTT. Translated, it gives CASSMVQGGIGQPQHF.

The V and J genes are TRBV28 and TRBJ1-1; TRBD1 agrees at 9 bases. This CDR3 spans 17 amino acids. Germline V gene sequence: CDR1 MDHEN, CDR2 SYDVKM. J was trimmed by 4 bases and V by 5 bases; bases with no gene match: 14. CDR3 amino acids: CASSPTLRRQGVTEAFF. Written as DNA, the CDR3 is TGTGCCAGCAGTCCCACCCTTCGCCGACAGGGGGTCACTGAAGCTTTCTTT. The full variable domain, rest sourced from reference TRBV28 and TRBJ1-1, is DVKVTQSSRYLVKRTGEKVFLECVQDMDHENMFWYRQDPGLGLRLIYFSYDVKMKEKGDIPEGYSVSREKKERFSLILESASTNQTSMYLCASSPTLRRQGVTEAFFGQGTRLTVV.